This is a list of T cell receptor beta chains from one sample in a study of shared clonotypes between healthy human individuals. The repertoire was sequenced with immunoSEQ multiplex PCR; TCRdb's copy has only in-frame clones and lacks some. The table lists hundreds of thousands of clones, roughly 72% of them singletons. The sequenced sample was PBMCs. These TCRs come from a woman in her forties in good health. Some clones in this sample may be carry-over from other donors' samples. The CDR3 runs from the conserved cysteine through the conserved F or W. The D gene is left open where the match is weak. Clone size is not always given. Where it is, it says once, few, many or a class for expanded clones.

CDR3: CASSLREQETQYF; DNA: TGCGCCAGCAGCCTTCGGGAACAAGAGACCCAGTACTTC; J: TRBJ2-5; size: many; V: TRBV4-3; D: .
CDR3: CASSLVLTNTYEQYF; DNA: TGTGCCAGCAGCTTGGTGTTAACAAATACCTACGAGCAGTACTTC; J: TRBJ2-7; size: many; V: TRBV5-5; D: .
CDR3: CASSFGQNYGYTF; DNA: TGTGCCAGCAGCTTCGGACAGAACTATGGCTACACCTTC; J: TRBJ1-2; size: .; V: TRBV7-9; D: .
CDR3: CASSIPGTNQPQHF; DNA: TGTGCCAGCAGTATACCCGGAACCAATCAGCCCCAGCATTTT; J: TRBJ1-5; size: .; V: TRBV28; D: .
CDR3: CSPRAVGRNTEAFF; DNA: TGCAGCCCCCGCGCGGTGGGGCGAAACACTGAAGCTTTCTTT; J: TRBJ1-1; size: .; V: TRBV29-1; D: .
CDR3: CASSVAGTPAYEQYF; DNA: TGTGCCAGCAGCGTCGCCGGGACTCCGGCTTACGAGCAGTACTTC; J: TRBJ2-7; size: .; V: TRBV9; D: .
CDR3: CASSARPESWDEQYF; DNA: TGTGCCAGCAGCGCACGTCCAGAGAGCTGGGACGAGCAGTACTTC; J: TRBJ2-7; size: few; V: TRBV9; D: .
CDR3: CASSFNGEEVYTQYF; DNA: TGTGCCAGCAGTTTCAACGGGGAGGAAGTATATACGCAGTATTTT; J: TRBJ2-3; size: .; V: TRBV28; D: .
CDR3: CASSIGQGTEAFF; DNA: TGCGCCAGCAGCATTGGACAGGGCACTGAAGCTTTCTTT; J: TRBJ1-1; size: .; V: TRBV5-1; D: TRBD1
CDR3: CASSWDSNTGELFF; DNA: TGTGCCAGCAGTTGGGACAGTAACACCGGGGAGCTGTTTTTT; J: TRBJ2-2; size: .; V: TRBV28; D: TRBD1
CDR3: CSVEDQRQGSFLYYGYTF; DNA: TGCAGCGTTGAAGATCAAAGACAGGGATCATTCCTCTACTATGGCTACACCTTC; J: TRBJ1-2; size: .; V: TRBV29-1; D: TRBD1
CDR3: CASSSLEGDWTYNEQFF; DNA: TGTGCCAGCAGCTCCCTCGAGGGGGACTGGACCTACAATGAGCAGTTCTTC; J: TRBJ2-1; size: .; V: TRBV11-2; D: .
CDR3: CASSSQRNTEAFF; DNA: TGTGCCAGCAGCTCCCAGAGGAACACTGAAGCTTTCTTT; J: TRBJ1-1; size: .; V: TRBV7-6; D: .
CDR3: CASSLAPNVNYGYTF; DNA: TGTGCCAGCAGCTTAGCACCGAACGTTAACTATGGCTACACCTTC; J: TRBJ1-2; size: .; V: TRBV7-8; D: .
CDR3: CASSLARGPSSYEQYF; DNA: TGTGCCAGCAGCTTAGCCAGGGGCCCAAGCTCCTACGAGCAGTACTTC; J: TRBJ2-7; size: once; V: TRBV11-2; D: .
CDR3: CAITDSSSYNSPLHF; DNA: TGTGCCATCACGGACTCGAGCTCCTATAATTCACCCCTCCACTTT; J: TRBJ1-6; size: .; V: TRBV10-3; D: .
CDR3: CASSLVGAGANVLTF; DNA: TGTGCCAGCAGCTTGGTTGGCGCTGGGGCCAACGTCCTGACTTTC; J: TRBJ2-6; size: .; V: TRBV5-6; D: .
CDR3: CAISESRGRSSYNEQFF; DNA: TGTGCCATCAGTGAGTCGAGGGGGCGAAGCTCCTACAATGAGCAGTTCTTC; J: TRBJ2-1; size: .; V: TRBV10-3; D: TRBD1
CDR3: CASSLRREALYEQYF; DNA: TGTGCCAGCAGTTTAAGACGGGAGGCACTGTACGAGCAGTACTTC; J: TRBJ2-7; size: .; V: TRBV27; D: TRBD2
CDR3: CASSVALDYEQYF; DNA: TGTGCCAGTAGTGTCGCGCTCGACTACGAGCAGTACTTC; J: TRBJ2-7; size: .; V: TRBV19; D: .
CDR3: CASSTGHQETQYF; DNA: TGTGCCAGCAGCACCGGGCACCAAGAGACCCAGTACTTC; J: TRBJ2-5; size: many; V: TRBV11-2; D: .
CDR3: CASSMRLAGAKNIQYF; DNA: TGTGCCAGCAGCATGAGACTAGCGGGAGCCAAAAACATTCAGTACTTC; J: TRBJ2-4; size: .; V: TRBV5-4; D: TRBD2
CDR3: CASSYPANEQFF; DNA: TGTGCCAGCAGTTACCCGGCGAATGAGCAGTTCTTC; J: TRBJ2-1; size: once; V: TRBV6-6; D: .
CDR3: CASSSGLNTEAFF; DNA: TGTGCCAGCAGTTCGGGGCTGAACACTGAAGCTTTCTTT; J: TRBJ1-1; size: .; V: TRBV28; D: .
CDR3: CASSKRRGINEQFF; DNA: TGTGCCAGCAGCAAACGGAGGGGGATCAATGAGCAGTTCTTC; J: TRBJ2-1; size: .; V: TRBV21-1; D: .
CDR3: CASYDRGRQETQYF; DNA: TGTGCCAGCTATGACAGGGGGCGGCAAGAGACCCAGTACTTC; J: TRBJ2-5; size: .; V: TRBV28; D: TRBD1
CDR3: CASQTGEVAFF; DNA: TGTGCCTCTCAAACAGGGGAGGTAGCTTTCTTT; J: TRBJ1-1; size: once; V: TRBV30; D: TRBD1
CDR3: CASSFLQGNTEAFF; DNA: TGTGCCAGCAGCTTCTTACAGGGGAACACTGAAGCTTTCTTT; J: TRBJ1-1; size: few; V: TRBV7-6; D: .
CDR3: CASSPAKTDTGELFF; DNA: TGTGCCAGCAGTCCCGCGAAGACCGACACCGGGGAGCTGTTTTTT; J: TRBJ2-2; size: .; V: TRBV6-1; D: .
CDR3: CAIRSDRGANYGYTF; DNA: TGTGCCATCAGATCGGACAGGGGAGCTAACTATGGCTACACCTTC; J: TRBJ1-2; size: .; V: TRBV10-3; D: TRBD1
CDR3: CASSLYRAGGYGDTQYF; DNA: TGTGCCAGCAGCTTATATCGTGCAGGGGGCTATGGAGATACGCAGTATTTT; J: TRBJ2-3; size: .; V: TRBV7-2; D: TRBD1